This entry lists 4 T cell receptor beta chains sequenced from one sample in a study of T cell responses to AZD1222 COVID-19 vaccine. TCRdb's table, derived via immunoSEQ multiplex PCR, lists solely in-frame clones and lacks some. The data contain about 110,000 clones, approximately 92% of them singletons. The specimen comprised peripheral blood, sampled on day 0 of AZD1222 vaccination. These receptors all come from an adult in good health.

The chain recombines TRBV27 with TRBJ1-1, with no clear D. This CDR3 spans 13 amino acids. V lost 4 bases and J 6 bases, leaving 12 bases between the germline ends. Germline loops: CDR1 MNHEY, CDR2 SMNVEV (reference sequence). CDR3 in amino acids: CASSSSARAEAFF. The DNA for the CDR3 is TGTGCCAGCAGTTCATCGGCGAGGGCTGAAGCTTTCTTT.

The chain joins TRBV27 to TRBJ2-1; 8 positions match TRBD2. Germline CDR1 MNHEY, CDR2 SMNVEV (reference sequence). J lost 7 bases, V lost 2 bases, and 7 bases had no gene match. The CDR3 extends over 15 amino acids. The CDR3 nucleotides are TGTGCCAGCAGTTTAGAGGCGGGGGGATCAAATGAGCAGTTCTTC. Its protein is CASSLEAGGSNEQFF.

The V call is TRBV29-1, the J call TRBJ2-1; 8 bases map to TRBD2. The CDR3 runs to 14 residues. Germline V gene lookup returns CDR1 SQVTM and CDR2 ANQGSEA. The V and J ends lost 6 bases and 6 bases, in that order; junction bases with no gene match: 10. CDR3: CSVLFVAGGNEQFF. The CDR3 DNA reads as TGCAGCGTCCTCTTCGTCGCGGGAGGCAATGAGCAGTTCTTC.

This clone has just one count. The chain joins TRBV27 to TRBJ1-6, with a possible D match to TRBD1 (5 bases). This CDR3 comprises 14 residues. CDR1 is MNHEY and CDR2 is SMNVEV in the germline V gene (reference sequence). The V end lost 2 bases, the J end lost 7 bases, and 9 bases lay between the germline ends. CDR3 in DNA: TGTGCCAGCAGTTTAGGGGGAGGAAATTCACCCCTCCACTTT. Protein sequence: CASSLGGGNSPLHF.